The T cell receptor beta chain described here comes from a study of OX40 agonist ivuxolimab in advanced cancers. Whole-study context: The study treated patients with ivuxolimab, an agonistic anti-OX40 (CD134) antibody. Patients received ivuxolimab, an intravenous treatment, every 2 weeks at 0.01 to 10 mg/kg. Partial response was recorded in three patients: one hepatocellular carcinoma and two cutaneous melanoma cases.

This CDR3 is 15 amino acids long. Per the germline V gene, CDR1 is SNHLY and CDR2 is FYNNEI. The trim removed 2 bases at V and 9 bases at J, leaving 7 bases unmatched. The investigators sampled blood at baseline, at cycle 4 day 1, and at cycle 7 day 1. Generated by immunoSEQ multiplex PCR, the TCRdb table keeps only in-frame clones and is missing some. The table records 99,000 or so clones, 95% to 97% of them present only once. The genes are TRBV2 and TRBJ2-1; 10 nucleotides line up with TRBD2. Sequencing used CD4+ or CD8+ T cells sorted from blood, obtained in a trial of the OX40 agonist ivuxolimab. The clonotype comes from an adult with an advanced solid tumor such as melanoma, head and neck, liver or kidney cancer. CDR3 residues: CASSERPSGRTEQFF. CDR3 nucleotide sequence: TGTGCCAGCAGTGAAAGGCCTAGCGGGAGAACTGAGCAGTTCTTC.